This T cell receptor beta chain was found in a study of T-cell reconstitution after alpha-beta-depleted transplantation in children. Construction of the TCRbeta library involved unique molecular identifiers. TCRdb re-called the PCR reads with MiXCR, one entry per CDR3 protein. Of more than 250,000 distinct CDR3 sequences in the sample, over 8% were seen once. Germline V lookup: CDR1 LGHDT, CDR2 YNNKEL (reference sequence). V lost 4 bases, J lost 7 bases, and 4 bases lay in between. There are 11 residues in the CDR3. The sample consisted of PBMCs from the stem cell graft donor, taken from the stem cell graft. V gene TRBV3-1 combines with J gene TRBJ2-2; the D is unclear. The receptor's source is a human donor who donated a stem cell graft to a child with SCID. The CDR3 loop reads CASSRSGELFF. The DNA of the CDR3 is TGTGCCAGCAGCCGGAGCGGGGAGCTGTTTTTT.